A selection of T cell receptor beta chains follows, all from one sample in a study of shared clonotypes between healthy human individuals. TCRdb's table, derived via immunoSEQ multiplex PCR, lists solely in-frame clones and lacks some. The sample records over 800,000 clones, 90% to 95% being singletons. The specimen sequenced was naive CD8+ T cells sorted from blood. The origin of the receptors is a man aged 25 to 45 in good health. The CDR3 runs from the conserved cysteine through the conserved F or W. The D gene is left open where the match is weak. Not all rows give a size; the values are once, few, many and, for expanded clones, a class.

d_gene	abundance	j_gene	v_gene	CDR3aa	CDR3nt
TRBD2	.	TRBJ2-7	TRBV27	CASGSSLAGGFYEQYF	TGTGCCAGCGGATCGAGTCTAGCGGGAGGGTTCTACGAGCAGTACTTC
TRBD2	.	TRBJ2-2	TRBV2	CASSGPGLAFGLGTGELFF	TGTGCCAGCAGTGGCCCGGGACTAGCATTCGGTTTAGGGACCGGGGAGCTGTTTTTT
.	.	TRBJ2-7	TRBV29-1	CSVEERGKAYEQYF	TGCAGCGTTGAAGAACGCGGGAAAGCCTACGAGCAGTACTTC
TRBD1	.	TRBJ1-1	TRBV27	CASSPNQGGTEAFF	TGTGCCAGCAGTCCTAACCAGGGGGGAACTGAAGCTTTCTTT
TRBD1	few	TRBJ2-1	TRBV4-1	CASSHGQGDNEQFF	TGCGCCAGCAGCCACGGACAGGGTGACAATGAGCAGTTCTTC
.	few	TRBJ2-1	TRBV27	CASRTGNNEQFF	TGTGCCAGCAGGACGGGGAACAATGAGCAGTTCTTC
.	.	TRBJ2-3	TRBV7-9	CATPAQRMGTDTQYF	TGTGCCACCCCAGCCCAGAGGATGGGCACAGATACGCAGTATTTT
.	.	TRBJ1-1	TRBV27	CASSLYQDTEAFF	TGTGCCAGCAGTTTATACCAGGACACTGAAGCTTTCTTT
.	few	TRBJ1-1	TRBV25-1	CASSEFSRHTEAFF	TGTGCCAGCAGTGAATTCTCCAGGCACACTGAAGCTTTCTTT
TRBD1	.	TRBJ2-3	TRBV7-9	CASSSRWDRDDTQYF	TGTGCCAGCAGCTCCCGCTGGGACAGGGACGATACGCAGTATTTT
.	.	TRBJ2-7	TRBV14	CASSHRHSYEQYF	TGTGCCAGCAGCCATCGACACTCCTACGAGCAGTACTTC
.	.	TRBJ1-1	TRBV28	CASSQTGNTEAFF	TGTGCCAGCAGCCAGACAGGGAACACTGAAGCTTTCTTT
.	.	TRBJ2-1	TRBV7-9	CASSFGVAQGSYNEQFF	TGTGCCAGCAGCTTCGGTGTGGCTCAAGGCTCCTACAATGAGCAGTTCTTC
TRBD1	.	TRBJ1-1	TRBV7-3	CASSLTRQGRTEAFF	TGTGCCAGCAGCTTAACCCGACAGGGTAGGACTGAAGCTTTCTTT
.	once	TRBJ1-4	TRBV9	CASSVGQATNEKLFF	TGTGCCAGCAGCGTAGGTCAGGCAACTAATGAAAAACTGTTTTTT
TRBD2	.	TRBJ2-7	TRBV28	CATTSGSSYEQYF	TGTGCCACCACTAGCGGGAGCTCCTACGAGCAGTACTTC
.	.	TRBJ2-2	TRBV7-9	CASSLAGATGELFF	TGTGCCAGCAGCTTAGCTGGTGCCACCGGGGAGCTGTTTTTT
.	once	TRBJ2-4	TRBV6-1	CASSEALHGSLAKNIQYF	TGTGCCAGCAGTGAAGCGCTACACGGGAGTCTAGCCAAAAACATTCAGTACTTC
.	.	TRBJ1-3	TRBV29-1	CSARGVPGNTIYF	TGCAGCGCCCGAGGAGTTCCTGGAAACACCATATATTTT
.	.	TRBJ2-7	TRBV6-5	CASSYSQGISYEQYF	TGTGCCAGCAGTTACTCTCAGGGAATCTCCTACGAGCAGTACTTC
.	.	TRBJ2-4	TRBV7-9	CASSLGASARNIQYF	TGTGCCAGCAGCCTAGGAGCTTCCGCCAGAAACATTCAGTACTTC
.	.	TRBJ2-7	TRBV6-5	CASSYSRQVLSYEQYF	TGTGCCAGCAGTTACTCGAGACAGGTACTCTCCTACGAGCAGTACTTC
.	once	TRBJ1-2	TRBV28	CASSLANYGYTF	TGTGCCAGCTCGCTCGCTAACTATGGCTACACCTTC
TRBD2	.	TRBJ2-1	TRBV13	CASSLDSLAGYNEQFF	TGTGCCAGCAGCTTAGACAGTCTAGCGGGGTACAATGAGCAGTTCTTC
.	.	TRBJ2-7	TRBV27	CASSSGTPDEQYF	TGTGCCAGCAGTTCAGGGACCCCGGACGAGCAGTACTTC
.	.	TRBJ2-7	TRBV9	CASSVGGAGWEQYF	TGTGCCAGCAGCGTAGGTGGGGCGGGGTGGGAGCAGTACTTC
.	.	TRBJ1-4	TRBV7-6	CASSYTPGEKLFF	TGTGCCAGCAGCTACACCCCGGGGGAAAAACTGTTTTTT
TRBD2	.	TRBJ2-3	TRBV15	CATSRDRAGGHDTQYF	TGTGCCACCAGCAGAGATAGGGCGGGAGGGCATGATACGCAGTATTTT
.	.	TRBJ2-5	TRBV9	CASSEGGPVETQYF	TGTGCCAGCAGCGAGGGCGGGCCCGTGGAGACCCAGTACTTC
.	.	TRBJ2-5	TRBV5-6	CASSSQETQYF	TGTGCCAGCAGCTCCCAAGAGACCCAGTACTTC
.	.	TRBJ1-2	TRBV2	CASSGLGLGYTF	TGTGCCAGCAGTGGTCTGGGTTTAGGCTACACCTTC
TRBD2	once	TRBJ2-1	TRBV10-3	CASSGSLGYNEQFF	TGTGCCTCTAGCGGGAGCCTTGGCTACAATGAGCAGTTCTTC
TRBD1	.	TRBJ2-1	TRBV7-3	CASSSGTGGFWGNEQFF	TGTGCCAGCAGCTCAGGGACAGGGGGCTTTTGGGGAAATGAGCAGTTCTTC
TRBD1	.	TRBJ2-7	TRBV10-3	CATAPGQQYEQYF	TGTGCCACCGCGCCGGGACAGCAGTACGAGCAGTACTTC
.	.	TRBJ1-5	TRBV27	CASSLLGGNQPQHF	TGTGCCAGCAGTTTGTTAGGAGGGAATCAGCCCCAGCATTTT
.	.	TRBJ1-1	TRBV27	CASSFGTATEAFF	TGTGCCAGCAGTTTCGGGACGGCAACTGAAGCTTTCTTT
TRBD2	.	TRBJ2-7	TRBV27	CASSISGSSYEQYF	TGTGCCAGCAGTATAAGCGGGAGCTCCTACGAGCAGTACTTC
.	.	TRBJ2-2	TRBV4-3	CASSAYRDTGELFF	TGCGCCAGCTCTGCGTACAGGGACACCGGGGAGCTGTTTTTT
.	.	TRBJ2-3	TRBV15	CATSRAQGYTDTQYF	TGTGCCACCAGCAGGGCTCAGGGTTACACAGATACGCAGTATTTT
TRBD2	.	TRBJ2-5	TRBV7-9	CASSLPFGLAGGRQETQYF	TGTGCCAGCAGCTTACCCTTCGGTCTAGCGGGAGGGCGTCAAGAGACCCAGTACTTC
TRBD2	.	TRBJ2-1	TRBV5-1	CASSLGLAGDLNEQFF	TGCGCCAGCAGCCTCGGACTAGCGGGAGACCTCAATGAGCAGTTCTTC
TRBD2	.	TRBJ2-3	TRBV29-1	CSVEGKTSGRDTDTQYF	TGCAGCGTTGAAGGGAAAACTAGCGGGAGAGACACAGATACGCAGTATTTT
.	.	TRBJ2-3	TRBV7-9	CASSLVGTPDTQYF	TGTGCCAGCAGCTTAGTAGGGACACCCGATACGCAGTATTTT
.	.	TRBJ2-7	TRBV6-5	CASSYSSQGSYEQYF	TGTGCCAGCAGTTACTCGAGCCAGGGGAGCTACGAGCAGTACTTC
TRBD2	once	TRBJ2-5	TRBV19	CASSLRLAGGPSETQYF	TGTGCCAGTAGTCTAAGGTTAGCGGGAGGGCCTTCAGAGACCCAGTACTTC
.	.	TRBJ2-7	TRBV21-1	CASSNGESSYEQYF	TGTGCCAGCAGCAACGGCGAGAGCTCCTACGAGCAGTACTTC
.	.	TRBJ2-1	TRBV27	CASSYIPGTYNEQFF	TGTGCCAGCAGTTATATTCCCGGAACCTACAATGAGCAGTTCTTC
TRBD2	.	TRBJ2-1	TRBV10-3	CAISRLAQGDEQFF	TGTGCCATCAGTAGACTAGCGCAGGGTGATGAGCAGTTCTTC
.	.	TRBJ2-1	TRBV25-1	CASSELGGIGYNEQFF	TGTGCCAGCAGTGAATTAGGGGGAATCGGGTACAATGAGCAGTTCTTC
TRBD2	.	TRBJ2-1	TRBV28	CASSPFSGSLDNEQFF	TGTGCCAGCAGTCCTTTTAGCGGGAGTTTGGACAATGAGCAGTTCTTC
TRBD2	.	TRBJ2-1	TRBV9	CASSVVSGRPSSYNEQFF	TGTGCCAGCAGCGTAGTTAGCGGGAGACCGAGCTCCTACAATGAGCAGTTCTTC
TRBD1	.	TRBJ1-4	TRBV7-9	CASSPGQGSREKLFF	TGTGCCAGCAGCCCCGGACAGGGGTCTCGGGAAAAACTGTTTTTT
.	.	TRBJ1-2	TRBV2	CASSYSAEKNYGYTF	TGTGCCAGCAGCTACAGTGCGGAGAAAAACTATGGCTACACCTTC
.	.	TRBJ2-7	TRBV7-9	CASSLGDPTEQYF	TGTGCCAGCAGCTTAGGTGACCCAACCGAGCAGTACTTC